This entry is about one TCR beta chain. The data stem from a study of blood T cell repertoires in COVID-19. Study-wide background: The United States, Italy and Spain were the sources of the acute and convalescent COVID-19 samples. PBMCs, B-cell-depleted T cells, or T cells were the source of the cDNA or gDNA that made up the material.

In the study's own analysis: Reference gene primers were amplified, and this amplification served to estimate nucleated cell counts. The protocol was immunoSEQ multiplex PCR, while the TCRdb copy is restricted to in-frame clones and leaves out a portion. That table is the source of V, J and clone size, and D and trimming were worked out from the DNA. In the table there are around 100,000 clones, roughly 79% of which are singletons. The sequenced sample consisted of peripheral blood. The sequence was obtained from a woman aged 70-85 years with acute or convalescent COVID-19.

CDR3 coding DNA: TGTGCCAGCAGCTTAGATGGGCAGCACACAGATACGCAGTATTTT. Its translation is CASSLDGQHTDTQYF. J is TRBJ2-3 and V is TRBV11-2; no clear D. V dropped 0 bases and J dropped 2 bases, with 9 bases sitting between them. Per the germline V gene, CDR1 is SGHAT and CDR2 is FQNNGV. The CDR3 spans 15 residues. The full variable domain, in which reference TRBV11-2 and TRBJ2-3 provide the parts outside the CDR3, is EAGVAQSPRYKIIEKRQSVAFWCNPISGHATLYWYQQILGQGPKLLIQFQNNGVVDDSQLPKDRFSAERLKGVDSTLKIQPAKLEDSAVYLCASSLDGQHTDTQYFGPGTRLTVL.